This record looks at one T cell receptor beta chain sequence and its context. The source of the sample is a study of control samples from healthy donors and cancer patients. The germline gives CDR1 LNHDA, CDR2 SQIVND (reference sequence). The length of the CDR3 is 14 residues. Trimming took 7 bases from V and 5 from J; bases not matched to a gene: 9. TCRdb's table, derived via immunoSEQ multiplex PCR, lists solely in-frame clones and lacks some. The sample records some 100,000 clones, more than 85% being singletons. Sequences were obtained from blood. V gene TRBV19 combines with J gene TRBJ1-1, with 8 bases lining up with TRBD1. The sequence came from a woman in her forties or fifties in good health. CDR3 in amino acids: CASNADRAKTEAFF. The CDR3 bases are TGTGCCAGTAACGCGGACAGGGCGAAAACTGAAGCTTTCTTT. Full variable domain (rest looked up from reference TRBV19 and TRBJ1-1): DGGITQSPKYLFRKEGQNVTLSCEQNLNHDAMYWYRQDPGQGLRLIYYSQIVNDFQKGDIAEGYSVSREKKESFPLTVTSAQKNPTAFYLCASNADRAKTEAFFGQGTRLTVV.